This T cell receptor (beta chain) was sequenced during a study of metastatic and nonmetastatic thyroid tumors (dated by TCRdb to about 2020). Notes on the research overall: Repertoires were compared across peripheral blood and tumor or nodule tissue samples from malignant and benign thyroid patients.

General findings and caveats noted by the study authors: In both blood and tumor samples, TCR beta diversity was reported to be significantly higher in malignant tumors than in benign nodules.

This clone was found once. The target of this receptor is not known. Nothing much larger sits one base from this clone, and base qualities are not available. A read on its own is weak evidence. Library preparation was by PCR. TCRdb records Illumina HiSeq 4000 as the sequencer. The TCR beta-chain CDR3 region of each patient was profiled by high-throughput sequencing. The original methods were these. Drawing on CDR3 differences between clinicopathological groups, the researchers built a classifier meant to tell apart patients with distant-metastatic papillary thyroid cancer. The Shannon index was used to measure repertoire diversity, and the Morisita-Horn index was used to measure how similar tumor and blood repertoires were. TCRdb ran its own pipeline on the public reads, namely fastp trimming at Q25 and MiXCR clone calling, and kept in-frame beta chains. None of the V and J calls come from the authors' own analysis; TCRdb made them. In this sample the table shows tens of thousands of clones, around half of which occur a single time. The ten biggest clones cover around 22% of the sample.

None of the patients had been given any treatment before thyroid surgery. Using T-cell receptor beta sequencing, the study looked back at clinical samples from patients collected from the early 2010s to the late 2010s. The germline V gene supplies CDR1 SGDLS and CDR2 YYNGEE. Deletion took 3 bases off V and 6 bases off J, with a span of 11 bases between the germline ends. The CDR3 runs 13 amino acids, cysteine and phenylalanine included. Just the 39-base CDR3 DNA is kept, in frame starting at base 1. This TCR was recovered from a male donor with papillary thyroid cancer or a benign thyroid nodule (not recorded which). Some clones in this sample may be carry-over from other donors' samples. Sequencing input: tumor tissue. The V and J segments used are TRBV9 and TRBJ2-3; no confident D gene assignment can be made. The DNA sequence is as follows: TGTGCCAGCAGCGCGCCCCCCTCGGATACGCAGTATTTT. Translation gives CASSAPPSDTQYF.